One T cell receptor beta chain is described in this entry. V gave up 6 bases and J gave up 6 bases, with 21 bases separating them. Germline CDR1 and CDR2: MGHDK and SYGVNS. The CDR3 length is 16 residues. TCRdb used MiXCR to reprocess the reads, holding one entry per CDR3 protein. The data contain some 600,000 distinct CDR3 sequences, 20% to 30% of them singletons. This specimen belongs to a study of T cell repertoires in cytomegalovirus infection. The rearrangement links TRBV25-1 to TRBJ2-1, with D perhaps TRBD1 or TRBD2 (6 bases each). Sequenced: CD8+ T cells from PBMCs. The sequence was obtained from a human donor in good health (CMV status not recorded). Some clones in this sample may be carry-over from other donors' samples. In DNA form, the CDR3 reads TGTGCCAGCAGCTCATACGGGACCAAGGGGGGCAATGAGCAGTTCTTC. The encoded protein is CASSSYGTKGGNEQFF.